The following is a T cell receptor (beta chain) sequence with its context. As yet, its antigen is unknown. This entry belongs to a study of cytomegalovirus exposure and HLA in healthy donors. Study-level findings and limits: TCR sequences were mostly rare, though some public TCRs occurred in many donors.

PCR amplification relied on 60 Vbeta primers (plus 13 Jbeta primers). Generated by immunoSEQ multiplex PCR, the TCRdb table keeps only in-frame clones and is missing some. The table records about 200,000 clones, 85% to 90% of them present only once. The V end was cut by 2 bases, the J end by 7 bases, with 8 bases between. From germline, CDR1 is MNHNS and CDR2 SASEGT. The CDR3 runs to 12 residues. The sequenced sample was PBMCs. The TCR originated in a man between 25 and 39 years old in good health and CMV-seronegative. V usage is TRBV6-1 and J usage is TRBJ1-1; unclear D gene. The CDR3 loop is CASSEPGFEAFF. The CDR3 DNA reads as TGTGCCAGCAGTGAACCGGGGTTTGAAGCTTTCTTT.